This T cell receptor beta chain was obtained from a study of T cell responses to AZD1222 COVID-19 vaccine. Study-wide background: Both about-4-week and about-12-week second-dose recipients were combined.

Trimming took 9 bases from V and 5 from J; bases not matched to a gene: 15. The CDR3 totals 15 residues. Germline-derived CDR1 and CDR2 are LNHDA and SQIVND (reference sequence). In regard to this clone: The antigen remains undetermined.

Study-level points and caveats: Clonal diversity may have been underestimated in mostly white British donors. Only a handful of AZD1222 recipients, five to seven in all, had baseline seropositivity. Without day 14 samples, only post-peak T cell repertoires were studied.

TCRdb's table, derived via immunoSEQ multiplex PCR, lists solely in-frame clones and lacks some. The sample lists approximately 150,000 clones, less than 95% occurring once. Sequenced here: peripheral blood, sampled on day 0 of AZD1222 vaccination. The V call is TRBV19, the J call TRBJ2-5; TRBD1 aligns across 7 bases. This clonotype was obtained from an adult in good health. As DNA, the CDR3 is TGTGCCAGCACCCTCCGGCACAGGGGTCGGGAGACCCAGTACTTC. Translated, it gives CASTLRHRGRETQYF.